Only a few counts were recorded for the clone carrying this T cell receptor (delta chain). Its antigen remains unidentified. RNA was extracted from the cells and then reverse transcribed. Multiplex PCR used pooled V-gene forward primers and a constant-region reverse primer to amplify CDR3s. With CATT, TCRdb re-called clones from the multiplex PCR reads. This sample has 21,000 or so delta-chain clones, with 7.5% to 9% found just once. After alphabeta T cell depletion, CD3+ Vdelta1+ Vdelta2- thymocytes were sorted. Purity of the sorted Vdelta1+ thymocytes ranged from 98% to 99.6%. The sample comes from a study of Vδ1+ human thymocytes. Notes on the study in general: In the thymus, TRG and TRD repertoires looked highly polyclonal with Gaussian CDR3 lengths. Unlike peripheral blood Vdelta1+ controls, thymic delta-chain sequences included approximately 21% Vdelta2 and few Vdelta3.

The V end lost 1 base, the J end lost 1 base, and 19 bases lay between the germline ends. CDR1 TSWWSYY and CDR2 QGS come from the germline V gene. CDR3 length: 18 amino acids. The receptor was isolated from a child in the first two years of life who had congenital heart surgery. The specimen was Vdelta1+ gamma-delta thymocytes from the thymus. Subset described: FACS-sorted CD3+ TCRalphabeta- TCRVdelta1+ TCRVdelta2- thymocytes. The chain joins TRDV1 to TRDJ1, with D perhaps matching TRDD3 (6 bases). CDR3 protein: CALGEQGARGESTDKLIF. The CDR3 DNA follows: TGTGCTCTTGGGGAACAAGGGGCCCGGGGGGAATCCACCGATAAACTCATCTTT.